This T cell receptor beta chain comes out of a study of cytomegalovirus exposure and HLA in healthy donors. Study conclusions and caveats: TCR beta sequences reportedly predicted most subjects' HLA-A and HLA-B alleles accurately.

Use of 60 Vbeta and 13 Jbeta primers characterized the PCR. Sequencing used immunoSEQ multiplex PCR; TCRdb keeps in-frame clones, though not all of them. The table lists 150,000 to 170,000 clones, approximately 77% of them singletons. Note on this clone: Its antigen is still unknown.

The V gene's germline CDR1 is SGHRS and CDR2 YFSETQ. This CDR3 has 16 residues. V was shortened by 3 bases and J by 4 bases, with 19 bases between the two germline ends. V is TRBV5-1 and J is TRBJ2-5, with D maybe TRBD2 (6 bases). The TCR sequence derives from a man younger than 35 in good health and CMV-seronegative. The sample consisted of PBMCs. CDR3 amino acids: CASSSSSAGRPETQYF. In nucleotides, the CDR3 is TGCGCCAGCAGCTCTTCTAGCGCAGGCCGCCCAGAGACCCAGTACTTC.